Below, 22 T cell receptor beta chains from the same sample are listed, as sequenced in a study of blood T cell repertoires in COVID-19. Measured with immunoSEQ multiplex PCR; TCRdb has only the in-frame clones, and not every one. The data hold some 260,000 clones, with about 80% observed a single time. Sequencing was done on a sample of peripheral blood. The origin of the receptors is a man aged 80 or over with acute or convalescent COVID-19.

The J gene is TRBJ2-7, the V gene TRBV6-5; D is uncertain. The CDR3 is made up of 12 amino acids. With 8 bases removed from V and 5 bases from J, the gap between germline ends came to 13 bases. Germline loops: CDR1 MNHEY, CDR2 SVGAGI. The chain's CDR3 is CASSGVEHEQYF. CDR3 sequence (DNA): TGTGCCAGCTCCGGAGTAGAACACGAGCAGTACTTC.

The CDR3 DNA sequence: TGTGCCAGCAGCGTCGGGACAGGGGATAAAGATACGCAGTATTTT. Its translation: CASSVGTGDKDTQYF. The chain carries TRBV7-9 and TRBJ2-3, with 10 positions matching TRBD1. The length of the CDR3 is 15 residues. After removal of 5 bases from V and 5 bases from J, the junction contained 7 bases not matched to a gene. Germline V gene data show CDR1 as SEHNR and CDR2 as FQNEAQ (reference sequence).

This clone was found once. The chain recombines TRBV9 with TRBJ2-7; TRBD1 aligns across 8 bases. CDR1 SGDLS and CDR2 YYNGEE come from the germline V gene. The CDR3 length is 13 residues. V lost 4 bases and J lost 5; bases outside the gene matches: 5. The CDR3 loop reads CASSPLDRDEQYF. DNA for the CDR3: TGTGCCAGCAGCCCCTTGGACAGGGACGAGCAGTACTTC.

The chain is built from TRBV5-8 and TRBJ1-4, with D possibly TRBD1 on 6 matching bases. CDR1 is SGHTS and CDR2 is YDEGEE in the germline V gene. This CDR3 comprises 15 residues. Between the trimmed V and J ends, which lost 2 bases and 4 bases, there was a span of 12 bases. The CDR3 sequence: CASSFRGDLNEKLFF. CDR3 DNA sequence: TGTGCCAGCAGCTTCAGGGGCGATCTTAATGAAAAACTGTTTTTT.

CDR3 region: CASSLALKETQYF. The CDR3 DNA reads TGCGCCAGCAGCTTGGCCCTAAAAGAGACCCAGTACTTC. V is TRBV5-1 and J is TRBJ2-5; D unclear. Per the germline V gene, CDR1 is SGHRS and CDR2 is YFSETQ. V was clipped by 0 bases and J by 3 bases, with 6 bases between them. The CDR3 is 13 residues long.

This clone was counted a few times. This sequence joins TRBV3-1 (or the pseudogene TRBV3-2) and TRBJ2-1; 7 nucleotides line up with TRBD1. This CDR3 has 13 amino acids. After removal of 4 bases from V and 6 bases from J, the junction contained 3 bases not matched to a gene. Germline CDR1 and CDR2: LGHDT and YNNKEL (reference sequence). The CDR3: CASSPDRVNEQFF. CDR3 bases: TGTGCCAGCAGCCCCGACAGGGTCAATGAGCAGTTCTTC.

This chain's CDR3 is CASSPPGTSGSYEQYF. The CDR3 nucleotides read TGTGCCAGCAGCCCTCCCGGGACTAGCGGCTCCTACGAGCAGTACTTC. The V gene is TRBV7-9, the J gene TRBJ2-7; the match to TRBD2 covers 11 bases. Trimming took 5 bases from V and 0 from J; bases not matched to a gene: 6. The CDR3 is 16 residues long. CDR1 SEHNR and CDR2 FQNEAQ come from the germline V gene (reference sequence).

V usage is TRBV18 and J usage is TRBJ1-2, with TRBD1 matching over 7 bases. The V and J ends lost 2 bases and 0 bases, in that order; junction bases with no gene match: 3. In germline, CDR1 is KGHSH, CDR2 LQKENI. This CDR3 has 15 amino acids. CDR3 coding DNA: TGTGCCAGCTCACCAAGACAGGGTTCTAACTATGGCTACACCTTC. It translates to CASSPRQGSNYGYTF.

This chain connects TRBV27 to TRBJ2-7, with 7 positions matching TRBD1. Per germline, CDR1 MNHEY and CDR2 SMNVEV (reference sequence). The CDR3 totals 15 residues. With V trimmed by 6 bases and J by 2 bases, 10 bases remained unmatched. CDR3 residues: CASSLGTAAPYEQYF. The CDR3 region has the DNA TGTGCCAGCAGCCTTGGGACAGCAGCACCCTACGAGCAGTACTTC.

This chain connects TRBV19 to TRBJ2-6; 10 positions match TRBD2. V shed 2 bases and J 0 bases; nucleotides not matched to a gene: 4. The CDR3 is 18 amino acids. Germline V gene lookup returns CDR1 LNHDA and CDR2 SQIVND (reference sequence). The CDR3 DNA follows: TGTGCCAGTAGTATATTCAGCGGGGGGGCCTCTGGGGCCAACGTCCTGACTTTC. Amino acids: CASSIFSGGASGANVLTF.

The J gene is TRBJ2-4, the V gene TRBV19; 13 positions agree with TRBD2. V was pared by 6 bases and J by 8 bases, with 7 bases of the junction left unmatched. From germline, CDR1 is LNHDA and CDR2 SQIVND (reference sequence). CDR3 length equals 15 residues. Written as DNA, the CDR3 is TGTGCCAGTAGCAGACTAGCGGGAGGTCGGGACATTCAGTACTTC. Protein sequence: CASSRLAGGRDIQYF.

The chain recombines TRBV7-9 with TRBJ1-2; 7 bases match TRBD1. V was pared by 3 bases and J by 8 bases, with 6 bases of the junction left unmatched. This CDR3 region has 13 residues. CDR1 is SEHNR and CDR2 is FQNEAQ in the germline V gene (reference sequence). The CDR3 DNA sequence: TGTGCCAGCAGCTTCGACAGGGTAAGCGGCTACACCTTC. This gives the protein CASSFDRVSGYTF.

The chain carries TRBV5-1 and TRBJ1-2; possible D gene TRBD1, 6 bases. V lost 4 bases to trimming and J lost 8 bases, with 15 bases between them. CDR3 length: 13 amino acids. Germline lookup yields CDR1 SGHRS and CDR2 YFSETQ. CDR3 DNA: TGCGCCAGCAGCGTGACCACAGGGATCGGCTACACCTTC. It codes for CASSVTTGIGYTF.

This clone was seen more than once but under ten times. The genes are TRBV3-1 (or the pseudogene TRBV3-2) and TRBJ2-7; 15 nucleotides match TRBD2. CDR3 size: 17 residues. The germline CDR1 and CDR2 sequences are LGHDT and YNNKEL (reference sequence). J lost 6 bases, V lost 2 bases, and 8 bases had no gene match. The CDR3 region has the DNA TGTGCCAGCAGCCAACCCAGGACTAGCGGGAGGGCAAGCGAGCAGTACTTC. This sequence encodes CASSQPRTSGRASEQYF.

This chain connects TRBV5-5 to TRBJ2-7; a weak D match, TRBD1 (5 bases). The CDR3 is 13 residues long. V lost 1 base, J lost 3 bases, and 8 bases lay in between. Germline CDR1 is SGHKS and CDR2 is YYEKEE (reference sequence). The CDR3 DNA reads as TGTGCCAGCAGCTTGCGACAGATCTACGAGCAGTACTTC. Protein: CASSLRQIYEQYF.

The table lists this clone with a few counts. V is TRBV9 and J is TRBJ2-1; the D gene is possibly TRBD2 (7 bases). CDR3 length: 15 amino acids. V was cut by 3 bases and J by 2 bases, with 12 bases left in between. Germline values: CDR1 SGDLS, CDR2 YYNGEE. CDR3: CASSASGGPYNEQFF. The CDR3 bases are TGTGCCAGCAGCGCCTCGGGGGGCCCCTACAATGAGCAGTTCTTC.

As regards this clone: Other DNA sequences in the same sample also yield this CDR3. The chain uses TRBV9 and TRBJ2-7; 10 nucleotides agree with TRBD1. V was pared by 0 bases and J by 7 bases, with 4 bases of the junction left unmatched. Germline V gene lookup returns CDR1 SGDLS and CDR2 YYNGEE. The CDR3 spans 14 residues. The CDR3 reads CASSVGQGAREQYF. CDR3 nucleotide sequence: TGTGCCAGCAGCGTAGGACAGGGGGCAAGGGAGCAGTACTTC.

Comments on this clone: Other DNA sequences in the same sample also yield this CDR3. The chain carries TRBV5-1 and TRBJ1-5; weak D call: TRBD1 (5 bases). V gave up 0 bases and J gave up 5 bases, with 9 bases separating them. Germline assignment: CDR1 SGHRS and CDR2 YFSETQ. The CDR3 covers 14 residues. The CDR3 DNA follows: TGCGCCAGCAGCTTGGCCGGGGGGGATCAGCCCCAGCATTTT. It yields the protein CASSLAGGDQPQHF. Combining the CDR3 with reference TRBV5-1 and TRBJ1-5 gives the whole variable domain KAGVTQTPRYLIKTRGQQVTLSCSPISGHRSVSWYQQTPGQGLQFLFEYFSETQRNKGNFPGRFSGRQFSNSRSEMNVSTLELGDSALYLCASSLAGGDQPQHFGDGTRLSIL.

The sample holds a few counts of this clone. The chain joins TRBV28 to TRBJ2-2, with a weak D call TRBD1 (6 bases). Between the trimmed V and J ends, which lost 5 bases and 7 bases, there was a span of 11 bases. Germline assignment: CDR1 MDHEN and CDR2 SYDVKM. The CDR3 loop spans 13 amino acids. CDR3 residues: CASSRTALGELFF. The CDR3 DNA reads TGTGCCAGCAGTAGGACAGCGCTCGGGGAGCTGTTTTTT.

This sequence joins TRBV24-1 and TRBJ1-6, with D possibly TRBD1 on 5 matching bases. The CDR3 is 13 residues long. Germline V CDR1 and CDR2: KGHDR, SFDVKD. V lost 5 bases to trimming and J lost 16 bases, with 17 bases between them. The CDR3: CATSGTGGNILHF. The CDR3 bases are TGTGCCACCAGTGGGACCGGGGGAAACATTCTCCACTTT.

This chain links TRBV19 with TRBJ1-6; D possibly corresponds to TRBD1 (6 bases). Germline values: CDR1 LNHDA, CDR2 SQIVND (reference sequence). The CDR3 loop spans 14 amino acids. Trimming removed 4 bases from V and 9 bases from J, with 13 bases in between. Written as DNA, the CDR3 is TGTGCCAGTAGTACCACAGGGTGGGCTTCACCCCTCCACTTT. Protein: CASSTTGWASPLHF.

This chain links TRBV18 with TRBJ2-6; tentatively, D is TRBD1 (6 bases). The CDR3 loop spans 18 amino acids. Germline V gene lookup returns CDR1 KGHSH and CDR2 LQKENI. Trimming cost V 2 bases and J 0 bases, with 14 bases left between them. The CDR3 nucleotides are TGTGCCAGCTCACCAAGCAGGGGTAGAAGCTCTGGGGCCAACGTCCTGACTTTC. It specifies CASSPSRGRSSGANVLTF.